These 24 T cell receptor beta chains came from one sample sequenced in a study of vaccination effects on CD4 cells after COVID-19. Assay used: immunoSEQ multiplex PCR; TCRdb lists only in-frame clones, some missing. The sample has 55,000 or so clones; more than 60% are singletons. Within the ViraFEST assay, antigen-specific CD4+ T cells underwent expansion with viral peptide pools prior to sequencing. Isolating CD4+ T cells followed 9 to 11 days of culture. None of these healthy vaccinees had been infected with SARS-CoV-2 before vaccination. For these receptors, no antigen is known. The sample here was CD4+ T cells from PBMCs cultured with SARS-CoV-2 spike peptides, taken before COVID-19 vaccination. These TCRs come from a human donor who received a COVID-19 vaccine.

The chain employs TRBV28 and TRBJ1-2; D is possibly TRBD1 (5 bases). The CDR3 runs 12 residues. CDR1 and CDR2 (germline): MDHEN, SYDVKM. V lost 11 bases, J lost 8 bases, and 18 bases lay in between. CDR3 DNA sequence: TGTGCCTTTGGCGTTGGGGCAGGAGGCTACACCTTC. Translating gives CAFGVGAGGYTF.

This clone was detected a few times. The V and J genes are TRBV7-9 and TRBJ1-1; unclear D gene. The V end was cut by 1 base, the J end by 0 bases, with 6 bases between. This CDR3 region has 14 residues. The germline CDR1 and CDR2 sequences are SEHNR and FQNEAQ (reference sequence). The CDR3 here is CASSLVALNTEAFF. CDR3 in DNA: TGTGCCAGCAGCTTAGTTGCCTTGAACACTGAAGCTTTCTTT.

The rearrangement joins TRBV28 to TRBJ2-7, with D perhaps TRBD2 (6 bases). Germline-derived CDR1 and CDR2 are MDHEN and SYDVKM. The CDR3 covers 12 residues. Trimming pared 6 bases from V and 3 bases from J, leaving 9 bases between. CDR3 coding DNA: TGTGCCAGCAGCCGGACTAACTACGAGCAGTACTTC. The encoded protein is CASSRTNYEQYF.

The chain joins TRBV5-6 to TRBJ2-1; D not resolved. CDR3 length: 15 amino acids. V gave up 0 bases and J gave up 6 bases, with 13 bases separating them. Germline V lookup: CDR1 SGHDT, CDR2 YYEEEE. CDR3 coding DNA: TGTGCCAGCAGCTTGGGCGCGGCCCTCGGCAATGAGCAGTTCTTC. This encodes CASSLGAALGNEQFF.

This rearrangement joins TRBV30 to TRBJ2-7; the match to TRBD1 covers 9 bases. J lost 3 bases, V lost 4 bases, and 4 bases had no gene match. The CDR3 totals 13 residues. Germline V gene data show CDR1 as GTSNPN and CDR2 as SVGIG (reference sequence). In DNA form, the CDR3 reads TGTGCCTGGACAGGACAGGGGCTCTACGAGCAGTACTTC. Translation: CAWTGQGLYEQYF.

The chain's CDR3 is CASSPGLAGARGGELFF. The CDR3, as DNA: TGTGCCAGCAGCCCGGGACTAGCGGGAGCTCGGGGCGGGGAGCTGTTTTTT. J is TRBJ2-2 and V is TRBV27; TRBD2 matches at 14 bases. Losses at the gene ends were 6 bases for V and 7 bases for J; bases not matched to a gene: 10. This CDR3 is built from 17 residues. Looked up from germline, CDR1 is MNHEY and CDR2 is SMNVEV (reference sequence).

This clone has just a few counts. The chain uses TRBV21-1 and TRBJ1-2; the table's D call, TRBD1, was not checked against the DNA. TRBV21-1 is recorded as a pseudogene. The CDR3 has 16 amino acids. CDR3 DNA sequence: TGTGCCAGCAGCAAAGGACTGGACAGGTCGGCCTATGGCTACACCTTC. Its protein is CASSKGLDRSAYGYTF.

The table lists this clone with a few counts. This sequence joins TRBV7-9 and TRBJ1-2, with 7 bases matching TRBD1. Trimming cost V 4 bases and J 1 base; bases outside gene matches: 6. Germline V gives CDR1 SEHNR, CDR2 FQNEAQ (reference sequence). The CDR3 spans 15 residues. In DNA, the CDR3 is TGTGCCAGCAGCTCCCTACAGGGGATTAACTATGGCTACACCTTC. It encodes CASSSLQGINYGYTF.

This clone occurred a few times. The chain recombines TRBV7-2 with TRBJ1-1, with D uncertain. Trimming pared 5 bases from V and 5 bases from J, leaving 15 bases between. Per the germline V gene, CDR1 is SGHTA and CDR2 is FQGNSA. The CDR3 runs to 14 residues. The CDR3 protein is CASSLLIMGTEAFF. The CDR3 DNA reads as TGTGCCAGCAGCCTGCTAATAATGGGGACTGAAGCTTTCTTT.

The V gene is TRBV30, the J gene TRBJ2-7; D is unclear. The V end was cut by 2 bases, the J end by 2 bases, with 10 bases between. The CDR3 runs 13 residues. Germline assignment: CDR1 GTSNPN and CDR2 SVGIG (reference sequence). CDR3 residues: CAWSRVTAYEQYF. The CDR3, as DNA: TGTGCCTGGAGTCGGGTTACCGCCTACGAGCAGTACTTC. The full variable domain, rest sourced from reference TRBV30 and TRBJ2-7, is SQTIHQWPATLVQPVGSPLSLECTVEGTSNPNLYWYRQAAGRGLQLLFYSVGIGQISSEVPQNLSASRPQDRQFILSSKKLLLSDSGFYLCAWSRVTAYEQYFGPGTRLTVT.

The chain uses TRBV27 and TRBJ2-4, with 7 bases fitting TRBD1. The CDR3 sequence is 18 residues long. V lost 5 bases and J lost 0; bases outside the gene matches: 13. The V gene's germline CDR1 is MNHEY and CDR2 SMNVEV (reference sequence). In DNA form, the CDR3 reads TGTGCCAGCAGTCCGATTCCCGGGACAGCGGTAGCCAAAAACATTCAGTACTTC. Amino acids: CASSPIPGTAVAKNIQYF.

This clone occurred once. The chain joins TRBV6-5 to TRBJ1-1, with D unresolved. The CDR3 consists of 15 residues. In germline, CDR1 is MNHEY, CDR2 SVGAGI. V lost 0 bases, J lost 1 base, and 9 bases lay in between. As DNA, the CDR3 is TGTGCCAGCAGTTACTCGAAACAAGCGAACACTGAAGCTTTCTTT. Amino acid sequence: CASSYSKQANTEAFF.

This clone has only one observation. The chain recombines TRBV2 with TRBJ1-5, with no clear D. V shed 3 bases and J shed 4 bases, with 7 bases lying between them. Germline V gene lookup returns CDR1 SNHLY and CDR2 FYNNEI. This CDR3 has 13 amino acids. CDR3 amino acids: CASSETPNQPQHF. The CDR3 coding sequence is TGTGCCAGCAGTGAGACCCCAAATCAGCCCCAGCATTTT.

This sequence joins TRBV7-9 and TRBJ2-7; weak D call: TRBD2 (5 bases). Trimming pared 1 base from V and 5 bases from J, leaving 6 bases between. The CDR3 has 12 amino acids. Germline assignment: CDR1 SEHNR and CDR2 FQNEAQ (reference sequence). For the CDR3, the DNA is TGTGCCAGCAGCTTAGGAGGGCACGAGCAGTACTTC. This translates into CASSLGGHEQYF.

This clone showed up just a few times. V usage is TRBV12-3 or TRBV12-4 and J usage is TRBJ2-7; TRBD1 matches at 8 bases. This CDR3 comprises 12 residues. V dropped 8 bases and J dropped 4; count of bases not matched to a gene: 4. For the CDR3, the DNA is TGTGCCAGCGCGACAGGGGTATACGAGCAGTACTTC. Its translation is CASATGVYEQYF.

The CDR3 region is CASSLGARPNTEAFF. In nucleotides, the CDR3 is TGTGCCAGCAGCTTAGGGGCCCGACCGAACACTGAAGCTTTCTTT. The V call is TRBV11-2, the J call TRBJ1-1; D gene uncertain. Germline assignment: CDR1 SGHAT and CDR2 FQNNGV. CDR3 size: 15 residues. The V gene lost 1 base and the J gene lost 1 base, with 10 bases spanning the gap.

V is TRBV27 and J is TRBJ2-1; 12 positions agree with TRBD2. The ends lost 3 bases at V and 3 bases at J; junction bases unmatched: 3. The CDR3 has 16 residues. Germline CDR1 reads MNHEY; CDR2 reads SMNVEV (reference sequence). CDR3 nucleotides: TGTGCCAGCAGTTTTCGGACTAGCGGGGACTACAATGAGCAGTTCTTC. It translates to CASSFRTSGDYNEQFF.

This chain links TRBV5-1 with TRBJ1-1, with TRBD1 as a possible D gene (6 bases). V lost 3 bases and J lost 1, with 7 bases in between. CDR3 length: 13 amino acids. The germline CDR1 and CDR2 sequences are SGHRS and YFSETQ. CDR3 protein: CASSWTANTEAFF. The CDR3 coding sequence is TGCGCCAGCAGCTGGACAGCGAACACTGAAGCTTTCTTT.

The chain combines TRBV28 with TRBJ2-1; 7 positions agree with TRBD2. The CDR3 covers 15 residues. Germline V gene lookup returns CDR1 MDHEN and CDR2 SYDVKM. Trimming cost V 4 bases and J 0 bases; bases outside gene matches: 3. The CDR3 sequence is CASSSSGLSYNEQFF. The CDR3 DNA sequence: TGTGCCAGCAGTTCTAGCGGCCTCTCCTACAATGAGCAGTTCTTC. The variable domain in full, with the rest retrieved from reference TRBV28 and TRBJ2-1, is DVKVTQSSRYLVKRTGEKVFLECVQDMDHENMFWYRQDPGLGLRLIYFSYDVKMKEKGDIPEGYSVSREKKERFSLILESASTNQTSMYLCASSSSGLSYNEQFFGPGTRLTVL.

This clone appeared a single time. V and J are TRBV18 and TRBJ1-2, with a tentative D call TRBD1 (5 bases). CDR1 and CDR2 from the germline V gene are KGHSH and LQKENI. V dropped 5 bases and J dropped 7 bases, with 14 bases sitting between them. The CDR3 is made up of 13 amino acids. In DNA, the CDR3 is TGTGCCAGCTCAACCCAGGGTTGGGGTGGCTACACCTTC. It encodes CASSTQGWGGYTF.

This clone was recorded once. The chain is built from TRBV9 and TRBJ1-1; D not resolved. This CDR3 spans 12 amino acids. The V end was cut by 0 bases, the J end by 7 bases, with 7 bases between. CDR1 SGDLS and CDR2 YYNGEE come from the germline V gene. The CDR3 protein is CASSVATDEAFF. The CDR3 DNA reads TGTGCCAGCAGCGTAGCTACGGATGAAGCTTTCTTT.

In the case of this clone: The sample contains more than one DNA sequence encoding this CDR3. This chain uses TRBV24-1 with TRBJ1-5; TRBD1 matches 7 bases. V gave up 0 bases and J gave up 2 bases; unmatched junction bases: 0. Germline values: CDR1 KGHDR, CDR2 SFDVKD. The CDR3 contains 15 residues. The CDR3 is CATSDLGQGNQPQHF. The CDR3 DNA reads as TGTGCCACCAGTGATTTGGGACAGGGCAATCAGCCCCAGCATTTT.

The rearrangement uses TRBV7-3 and TRBJ2-1; D possibly uses TRBD1 or TRBD2 (6 bases each). CDR1 is SGHTA, CDR2 FQGTGA, per germline. V was pared by 0 bases and J by 1 base, with 16 bases between. The CDR3 spans 18 residues. This CDR3 is CASSLTGPGANSYNEQFF. The DNA of the CDR3 is TGTGCCAGCAGCTTAACGGGCCCGGGGGCCAATTCCTACAATGAGCAGTTCTTC.

The V call is TRBV4-1, the J call TRBJ2-2; no clear D. This CDR3 region has 15 residues. Per germline, CDR1 MGHRA and CDR2 YSYEKL. V was clipped by 4 bases and J by 4 bases, with 13 bases between them. Here the CDR3 DNA reads TGCGCCAGCAGCCTTCCCGATCGGTTCACCGGGGAGCTGTTTTTT. It translates to CASSLPDRFTGELFF.